The 23 T cell receptor beta chains reported below all come from one sample, sequenced in a study of blood T cell repertoires in COVID-19. Here immunoSEQ multiplex PCR was the method, and the copy in TCRdb shows in-frame clones only, minus some. The table lists about 280,000 clones, approximately 78% of them singletons. Source material: PBMCs or T cells enriched from blood (not recorded which). The receptors here all came from a man aged 40-55 years who had been exposed to COVID-19.

V is TRBV2 and J is TRBJ1-5; 11 nucleotides align to TRBD1. The CDR3 consists of 16 residues. The germline V gene encodes CDR1 SNHLY and CDR2 FYNNEI. J gave up 5 bases and V 5 bases, and 8 bases lay outside the gene matches. In DNA form, the CDR3 reads TGTGCCAGCAGTTTGTTGGGACAGGGGGGAGATCAGCCCCAGCATTTT. It encodes CASSLLGQGGDQPQHF.

The gene calls are TRBV7-3 and TRBJ2-7, with 7 bases matching TRBD1. This CDR3 has 13 amino acids. Germline lookup yields CDR1 SGHTA and CDR2 FQGTGA. With V trimmed by 4 bases and J by 5 bases, 5 bases remained unmatched. CDR3 in amino acids: CASSSTTGNEQYF. The CDR3 DNA reads as TGTGCCAGCAGCTCAACGACAGGGAACGAGCAGTACTTC.

The V call is TRBV6-6, the J call TRBJ1-2; 7 bases fit TRBD1. Germline assignment: CDR1 MNHNY and CDR2 SVGAGI (reference sequence). The CDR3 has 14 amino acids. The V and J ends lost 6 bases and 5 bases, in that order; junction bases with no gene match: 9. In nucleotides, the CDR3 is TGTGCCAGCAGCGGCCAGGGGGGACCATATGGCTACACCTTC. It translates to CASSGQGGPYGYTF.

J is TRBJ2-7 and V is TRBV19; D not resolved. V gave up 7 bases and J gave up 5 bases, with 18 bases separating them. CDR1 and CDR2 (germline): LNHDA, SQIVND (reference sequence). The CDR3 consists of 14 residues. CDR3 protein: CASTDFDRSNEQYF. CDR3 bases: TGTGCCAGTACCGACTTCGACCGTTCCAACGAGCAGTACTTC.

The chain is built from TRBV7-2 and TRBJ2-3; D uncertain. The CDR3 totals 15 residues. The germline V and J ends were trimmed by 5 bases and 2 bases, with 14 bases remaining between them. Germline CDR1 is SGHTA and CDR2 is FQGNSA. Here the CDR3 DNA reads TGTGCCAGCAGCCCTCGTCTTTCCTACACAGATACGCAGTATTTT. Translated: CASSPRLSYTDTQYF.

To note about this clone: A read error may account for a junction end that differs from germline. V is TRBV7-3 and J is TRBJ2-1; 11 bases match TRBD2. The CDR3 is 15 amino acids. The germline gives CDR1 SGHTA, CDR2 FQGTGA. This CDR3 reads CASSLTGLAANEQFF. Here the CDR3 DNA reads TGTGCCAGCAGCCTAACGGGACTAGCGGCCAATGAGCAGTTCTTC.

This clone was observed a few times. The chain uses TRBV5-8 and TRBJ2-7; no firm D call. The V end lost 2 bases, the J end lost 4 bases, and 4 bases lay between the germline ends. The CDR3 extends over 11 amino acids. CDR1 SGHTS and CDR2 YDEGEE come from the germline V gene. For the CDR3, the DNA is TGTGCCAGCAGCTTCGGGTACGAGCAGTACTTC. Its translation: CASSFGYEQYF. The variable domain in full, completed from reference TRBV5-8 and TRBJ2-7, reads EAGVTQSPTHLIKTRGQQATLRCSPISGHTSVYWYQQALGLGLQFLLWYDEGEERNRGNFPPRFSGRQFPNYSSELNVNALELEDSALYLCASSFGYEQYFGPGTRLTVT.

The rearrangement joins TRBV9 to TRBJ1-2; 7 bases map to TRBD1. CDR1 is SGDLS, CDR2 YYNGEE, per germline. The CDR3 consists of 15 residues. The ends lost 0 bases at V and 2 bases at J; junction bases unmatched: 4. CDR3 DNA: TGTGCCAGCAGCGTAGCCCTACAGGGGAACTATGGCTACACCTTC. It translates to CASSVALQGNYGYTF.

The gene calls are TRBV11-3 and TRBJ1-6; a possible D gene is TRBD1 (5 bases). Per germline, CDR1 SGHNT and CDR2 YENEEA. V shed 1 base and J shed 7 bases, with 11 bases lying between them. This CDR3 has 15 residues. CDR3 sequence (DNA): TGTGCCAGCAGCTTAGGTCCAGGGATAAATTCACCCCTCCACTTT. Its protein is CASSLGPGINSPLHF.

This clone showed up just a few times. The chain recombines TRBV27 with TRBJ1-1; no reliable D call. CDR3 length equals 15 residues. V lost 4 bases and J 1 base, leaving 13 bases between the germline ends. CDR1 MNHEY and CDR2 SMNVEV come from the germline V gene (reference sequence). In nucleotides, the CDR3 is TGTGCCAGCAGTTCCTTCATTGCGGGGAACACTGAAGCTTTCTTT. Its translation is CASSSFIAGNTEAFF.

This clone has only one observation. The V gene is TRBV15, the J gene TRBJ2-4; a weak D match, TRBD1 (6 bases). V lost 0 bases, J lost 0 bases, and 18 bases lay in between. CDR1 and CDR2 from the germline V gene are LNHNV and YYDKDF (reference sequence). The CDR3 covers 19 residues. This CDR3 reads CATSRESTGFELAKNIQYF. CDR3 bases: TGTGCCACCAGCAGAGAAAGTACAGGGTTTGAGCTAGCCAAAAACATTCAGTACTTC. Drawing the rest from reference TRBV15 and TRBJ2-4, the complete variable domain is DAMVIQNPRYQVTQFGKPVTLSCSQTLNHNVMYWYQQKSSQAPKLLFHYYDKDFNNEADTPDNFQSRRPNTSFCFLDIRSPGLGDTAMYLCATSRESTGFELAKNIQYFGAGTRLSVL.

In its sample, this clone was seen a few times. The chain couples TRBV7-2 to TRBJ2-5; TRBD2 matches at 16 bases. The V and J ends lost 5 bases and 5 bases, in that order; junction bases with no gene match: 8. Germline V lookup: CDR1 SGHTA, CDR2 FQGNSA. The CDR3 totals 17 residues. In nucleotides, the CDR3 is TGTGCCAGCAGCCCCCCGGGACTAGCGGGAGGGCGGGAGACCCAGTACTTC. It specifies CASSPPGLAGGRETQYF.

CDR3 sequence (DNA): TGTGCCAGCAGCCGGGCCGGTGCAACTAATGAAAAACTGTTTTTT. Translated, it gives CASSRAGATNEKLFF. This sequence joins TRBV3-1 (or the pseudogene TRBV3-2) and TRBJ1-4, with D hard to call. This CDR3 region has 15 residues. The V gene lost 4 bases and the J gene lost 0 bases, with 9 bases spanning the gap. Germline V gene data show CDR1 as LGHDT and CDR2 as YNNKEL (reference sequence).

The V call is TRBV7-9, the J call TRBJ1-6, with a possible D match to TRBD1 (5 bases). Germline values: CDR1 SEHNR, CDR2 FQNEAQ (reference sequence). Trimming removed 8 bases from V and 8 bases from J, with 13 bases in between. The CDR3 is made up of 13 amino acids. The DNA for the CDR3 is TGTGCCAGCGGTAGGACATTTGATTCACCCCTCCACTTT. This translates into CASGRTFDSPLHF.

The CDR3: CASSRRFRGTSSTGELFF. The CDR3 nucleotides read TGTGCCAGCAGTCGCCGCTTTCGAGGGACTAGCAGTACCGGGGAGCTGTTTTTT. The rearrangement uses TRBV21-1 and TRBJ2-2; the table's D call, TRBD2, was not checked against the DNA. TRBV21-1 is designated a pseudogene. The CDR3 is made up of 18 amino acids.

The rearrangement joins TRBV7-3 to TRBJ2-2; maybe TRBD1 (5 bases). V was cut by 4 bases and J by 5 bases, with 14 bases left in between. Germline CDR1 and CDR2: SGHTA and FQGTGA. The CDR3 is 15 residues long. The CDR3 DNA follows: TGTGCCAGCAGCTCTGGGGCCTTCAAGACCGGGGAGCTGTTTTTT. This gives the protein CASSSGAFKTGELFF.

V usage is TRBV15 and J usage is TRBJ1-2; tentative D call: TRBD1 (5 bases). The length of the CDR3 is 16 residues. The V and J ends lost 0 bases and 2 bases respectively, with 13 bases between them. The germline gives CDR1 LNHNV, CDR2 YYDKDF (reference sequence). This CDR3 is CATSRELDIRNYGYTF. CDR3 in DNA: TGTGCCACCAGCAGAGAATTGGACATTCGAAACTATGGCTACACCTTC.

This sequence joins TRBV7-6 and TRBJ1-1, with D unresolved. Germline CDR1 reads SGHVS; CDR2 reads FNYEAQ. The CDR3 contains 12 residues. The V end lost 5 bases, the J end lost 3 bases, and 7 bases lay between the germline ends. CDR3 bases: TGTGCCAGCAGCCGGTTAGACACTGAAGCTTTCTTT. The encoded protein is CASSRLDTEAFF. The whole variable domain, filled in from reference TRBV7-6 and TRBJ1-1, reads GAGVSQSPRYKVTKRGQDVALRCDPISGHVSLYWYRQALGQGPEFLTYFNYEAQQDKSGLPNDRFSAERPEGSISTLTIQRTEQRDSAMYRCASSRLDTEAFFGQGTRLTVV.

The J gene is TRBJ2-3, the V gene TRBV11-2, with 10 nucleotides matching TRBD2. The CDR3 spans 17 residues. Germline loops: CDR1 SGHAT, CDR2 FQNNGV. The ends lost 5 bases at V and 4 bases at J; junction bases unmatched: 12. Written as DNA, the CDR3 is TGTGCCAGCAGCCCTGGACTAGCGGCTAGAACGGCAGATACGCAGTATTTT. It translates to CASSPGLAARTADTQYF.

The V call is TRBV3-1 (or the pseudogene TRBV3-2), the J call TRBJ2-1; perhaps TRBD2 as D (6 bases). CDR1 and CDR2 (germline): LGHDT, YNNKEL (reference sequence). This CDR3 is built from 13 residues. Trimming took off 2 bases at V and 10 bases at J, with 12 bases between the two ends. The DNA for the CDR3 is TGTGCCAGCAGCCAACGGGGGTGGCGAGAGCAGTTCTTC. Translation gives CASSQRGWREQFF.

For this clone: A junction end diverges from the germline sequence, so it may reflect a read error. The chain recombines TRBV6-5 with TRBJ2-7, with 7 bases matching TRBD2. CDR3 length: 13 amino acids. Germline V gene sequence: CDR1 MNHEY, CDR2 SVGAGI. CDR3 DNA: TGTGCCACCAGTCGCGGGAGCTCCTACGAGCAGTACTTC. As protein: CATSRGSSYEQYF.

V and J are TRBV3-1 (or the pseudogene TRBV3-2) and TRBJ1-1; D gene ambiguous. V was shortened by 0 bases and J by 1 base, with 6 bases between the two germline ends. There are 14 residues in the CDR3. Germline CDR1 reads LGHDT; CDR2 reads YNNKEL (reference sequence). CDR3 nucleotides: TGTGCCAGCAGCCAAGATCCCGGGAACACTGAAGCTTTCTTT. As protein: CASSQDPGNTEAFF.

The chain joins TRBV19 to TRBJ2-7, with D possibly TRBD2 on 5 matching bases. Germline CDR1 and CDR2: LNHDA and SQIVND (reference sequence). The CDR3 sequence is 14 residues long. The V end lost 7 bases, the J end lost 6 bases, and 19 bases lay between the germline ends. CDR3 loop: CASNWVWRSFEQYF. CDR3 in DNA: TGTGCCAGTAATTGGGTCTGGAGGAGCTTCGAGCAGTACTTC. Looking up the rest from reference TRBV19 and TRBJ2-7 gives the full variable domain: DGGITQSPKYLFRKEGQNVTLSCEQNLNHDAMYWYRQDPGQGLRLIYYSQIVNDFQKGDIAEGYSVSREKKESFPLTVTSAQKNPTAFYLCASNWVWRSFEQYFGPGTRLTVT.